The 10 T cell receptor beta chains below come from one sample, sequenced in a study of CD8+ T cells in alopecia areata. Sequencing relied on a cDNA template that was reverse transcribed from extracted RNA. The method was immunoSEQ multiplex PCR; TCRdb's version includes in-frame clones alone and lacks a portion of them. Of about 190,000 clones detected, approximately 61% appear once; the ten largest clones hold around 0.92%. The treatment here: oral pan-JAK inhibitor, 5-10 mg twice daily. The sample in question was CD4+ T cells sorted from blood, obtained at week 24, from a patient treated with tofacitinib. The receptors here all came from a human donor with alopecia areata.

The count of this clone is one. As DNA, the CDR3 is TGTGCCAGCAGCCTTAGTTCTCCGACCTGGGGCTACACCTTC. The encoded protein is CASSLSSPTWGYTF. The J gene is TRBJ1-2, the V gene TRBV2, with D unresolved. V was pared by 6 bases and J by 8 bases, with 19 bases between. Germline assignment: CDR1 SNHLY and CDR2 FYNNEI. This CDR3 is 14 amino acids long.

This clone has just a few counts. The chain employs TRBV7-9 and TRBJ2-4; no clear D. From germline, CDR1 is SEHNR and CDR2 FQNEAQ (reference sequence). V was clipped by 5 bases and J by 14 bases, with 16 bases between them. The CDR3 is 12 amino acids. CDR3: CASSPSRRLKYF. CDR3 sequence (DNA): TGTGCCAGCAGCCCTTCGCGGCGGCTGAAGTACTTC.

CDR3 amino acids: CASSPRSSTDTQYF. The CDR3 DNA follows: TGTGCCAGCAGCCCCCGTTCTAGCACAGATACGCAGTATTTT. The chain couples TRBV6-5 to TRBJ2-3; D unclear. From germline, CDR1 is MNHEY and CDR2 SVGAGI. This CDR3 is built from 14 residues. V lost 6 bases and J lost 0, with 10 bases in between.

The chain uses TRBV20-1 and TRBJ1-2; D is unresolved. CDR1 DFQATT and CDR2 SNEGSKA come from the germline V gene (reference sequence). The V end was cut by 6 bases, the J end by 4 bases, with 9 bases between. The CDR3 runs to 11 residues. CDR3 nucleotides: TGCAGTGCCGAGGGAACCTATGGCTACACCTTC. Translating it yields CSAEGTYGYTF.

This clone showed up just once. The chain uses TRBV30 and TRBJ1-2; 12 bases agree with TRBD1. Germline V gives CDR1 GTSNPN, CDR2 SVGIG (reference sequence). V lost 1 base and J lost 4; bases outside the gene matches: 10. This CDR3 is 17 amino acids long. The CDR3: CAWSAGTGGRQSYGYTF. The CDR3, as DNA: TGTGCCTGGAGTGCCGGGACAGGGGGCAGACAATCCTATGGCTACACCTTC.

This clone was observed a handful of times. Other DNA sequences from this sample encode an identical CDR3 as well. The chain carries TRBV29-1 and TRBJ1-1; D is uncertain. The CDR3 contains 10 residues. V lost 7 bases, J lost 2 bases, and 5 bases lay in between. Germline V CDR1 and CDR2: SQVTM, ANQGSEA. The CDR3: CSADNTEAFF. The CDR3 DNA follows: TGCAGCGCTGATAACACTGAAGCTTTCTTT. Using reference TRBV29-1 and TRBJ1-1 for the parts outside the CDR3, the full variable domain is SAVISQKPSRDICQRGTSLTIQCQVDSQVTMMFWYRQQPGQSLTLIATANQGSEATYESGFVIDKFPISRPNLTFSTLTVSNMSPEDSSIYLCSADNTEAFFGQGTRLTVV.

This clone was seen only a few times. The gene calls are TRBV29-1 and TRBJ2-2, with D possibly TRBD2 on 5 matching bases. This CDR3 comprises 14 residues. The ends were cut back, 4 bases at V and 4 bases at J, with 13 bases in the middle. CDR1 SQVTM and CDR2 ANQGSEA come from the germline V gene. CDR3 residues: CSVGSEGPTGELFF. DNA for the CDR3: TGCAGCGTTGGATCTGAGGGTCCCACCGGGGAGCTGTTTTTT.

The chain carries TRBV29-1 and TRBJ1-1, with 7 bases lining up with TRBD1. Germline trimming cut 0 bases from V and 8 bases from J; bases unmatched to any gene: 6. The CDR3 is 13 amino acids. Germline CDR1 SQVTM, CDR2 ANQGSEA. The CDR3 nucleotides are TGCAGCGTTGAAGAAGGGGGCCTGGGCGAAGCTTTCTTT. Translating it yields CSVEEGGLGEAFF.

The V call is TRBV5-1, the J call TRBJ2-2, with 8 nucleotides matching TRBD1. Trimming took 5 bases from V and 3 from J; bases not matched to a gene: 0. This CDR3 has 13 residues. Germline V gene data show CDR1 as SGHRS and CDR2 as YFSETQ. The CDR3 bases are TGCGCCAGCAGGGACAGGGACACCGGGGAGCTGTTTTTT. Its protein is CASRDRDTGELFF.

This chain joins TRBV5-6 and TRBJ1-2; 12 bases match TRBD1. V trimming: 3 bases; J trimming: 8 bases; junction bases outside the gene matches: 11. Germline V gene lookup returns CDR1 SGHDT and CDR2 YYEEEE. The CDR3 runs 16 residues. The CDR3 DNA sequence: TGTGCCAGCAGCTCGTACGGGACAGGGGGCGCGTGGGGCTACACCTTC. Residues: CASSSYGTGGAWGYTF.